This T cell receptor (beta chain) originates from a study of regulatory T cells in long-lasting Graves disease. Study-level results: Persistent disease was associated with favored TRBV28 usage and with favored use of TRBJ1-2 and TRBJ2-5. The TCR repertoire of persistent Graves' patients was less diverse than that of newly diagnosed ones.

V was clipped by 6 bases and J by 5 bases, with 11 bases between them. The CDR3 is made up of 12 amino acids. CDR1 and CDR2 from the germline V gene are DFQATT and SNEGSKA (reference sequence). Time point described: persistent/refractory GD, antithyroid drugs over 5 years with positive TRAb. Extracted PBMC RNA gave rise to the TCR library. Building of the TCR beta libraries involved iRepertoire HTBI primers and Arm-PCR of CDR3 regions. A single record per CDR3 protein comes from TCRdb applying MiXCR to the multiplex PCR reads. This sample yields a few hundred thousand distinct CDR3 sequences, of which roughly a fifth are seen a single time; roughly 7% belongs to the top ten. There are a few counts of this clonotype. Antigen unknown.

J is TRBJ1-5 and V is TRBV20-1; D is unclear. The source is a female donor with Graves disease. Sample: peripheral blood mononuclear cells (PBMCs), taken when the disease was refractory, from a patient treated with antithyroid drugs. In nucleotides, the CDR3 is TGCAGTGCAAAGGACGGGGATCAGCCCCAGCATTTT. Translated, it gives CSAKDGDQPQHF.